These 3 T cell receptor beta chains were all obtained from the same sample, sequenced in a study of blood T cell repertoires in COVID-19. Some clones are missing from TCRdb's copy, which holds only in-frame ones; the method was immunoSEQ multiplex PCR. The data contain tens of thousands of clones, 70% to 90% of them singletons. Sequencing used peripheral blood. These receptors all stem from a woman in her seventies with COVID-19, enrolled during active disease.

This clone was observed a few times. This rearrangement joins TRBV19 to TRBJ2-5; TRBD2 aligns across 9 bases. The germline CDR1 and CDR2 sequences are LNHDA and SQIVND (reference sequence). This CDR3 has 15 residues. J gave up 1 base and V 9 bases, and 9 bases lay outside the gene matches. CDR3 region: CASALGGRVQETQYF. CDR3 bases: TGTGCCAGCGCACTGGGCGGGAGGGTCCAAGAGACCCAGTACTTC.

The J gene is TRBJ2-2, the V gene TRBV28; D is unclear. Germline loops: CDR1 MDHEN, CDR2 SYDVKM. V lost 3 bases and J lost 6, with 8 bases in between. The CDR3 totals 13 residues. CDR3: CASSLPGSGELFF. The CDR3 DNA is TGTGCCAGCAGTTTGCCCGGGTCCGGGGAGCTGTTTTTT.

V is TRBV6-6 and J is TRBJ2-7; 12 bases map to TRBD1. From germline, CDR1 is MNHNY and CDR2 SVGAGI (reference sequence). The CDR3 has 14 amino acids. J lost 9 bases, V lost 5 bases, and 8 bases had no gene match. In DNA, the CDR3 is TGTGCCAGCAGTATGCCGGGACAGGGGGCTGGGCAGTACTTC. It specifies CASSMPGQGAGQYF.